This T cell receptor (beta chain) comes out of a study of blood T cells in healthy people across ages. Germline assignment: CDR1 SGHTA and CDR2 FQGNSA. The CDR3 loop spans 15 amino acids. This clonotype was counted a few times. Together with a sample-barcoded 5' primer, a J-beta primer mix was included in a second PCR lasting 7 to 11 cycles. One entry per CDR3 protein results from TCRdb running MiXCR on the 5' RACE reads. The repertoire includes approximately 800,000 distinct CDR3 sequences, roughly 25% of them detected once, and 3% sits in the top ten. Separately, the same data were catalogued under a study of T cells of mothers and their children.

This clonotype was obtained from a boy younger than 18 in good health. The genes are TRBV7-2 and TRBJ2-5; TRBD2 matches 12 bases. Judging by the DNA end, TRBJ2-1 fits better; the J call may be wrong. Input material: blood. The CDR3 bases are TGTGCCAGCAGGGTTACTAGCGGGGGGTCCCATGAGCAGTTCTTC. Encoded protein: CASRVTSGGSHEQFF.